This TCR beta chain was sequenced during a study of blood T cell repertoires in COVID-19. Clones were sequenced by immunoSEQ multiplex PCR, and TCRdb holds only the in-frame ones, with some missing. Among around 300,000 clones listed, around 90% were seen once. Grouping used clinical history reported by participants in a survey and questionnaire. V dropped 6 bases and J dropped 5; count of bases not matched to a gene: 10. Germline V gene sequence: CDR1 MNHEY, CDR2 SMNVEV (reference sequence). The CDR3 runs 16 residues. This clonotype was obtained from a woman younger than 45 who had recovered from COVID-19. The rearrangement joins TRBV27 to TRBJ1-4, with TRBD1 matching over 9 bases. The sample consisted of PBMCs or T cells enriched from blood (not recorded which). The CDR3 DNA follows: TGTGCCAGCAGACACCACCGGGACAGGGAGAATGAAAAACTGTTTTTT. Translating it yields CASRHHRDRENEKLFF.